The entry below describes one TCR beta chain. The antigen is not known. A junction end diverges from the germline sequence, so it may reflect a read error. This entry is derived from a study of blood T cells in healthy people across ages. The use of a sample-barcoded 5' primer and a J-beta primer mix characterized a second PCR of about 7 to 12 cycles. TCRdb called the 5' RACE reads again in MiXCR, with one record for every CDR3 protein. This sample has roughly 800,000 distinct CDR3 sequences; about 55% occur once, and the top ten carry about two fifths. Overall study results and limits: Researchers judged that diversity estimates from one million T cells fell short of true values. Unknown donor CMV status possibly confounded expanded clonotype changes. Aged donors had fewer naive CD4+ cells and lower diversity than long-lived donors. It was found that TCR beta diversity correlated strongly with the percentage of naive T cells.

CDR1 and CDR2 from the germline V gene are MDHEN and SYDVKM. This CDR3 has 17 residues. The receptor comes from a man at least 80 years old in good health. This rearrangement joins TRBV28 to TRBJ1-5; D perhaps matches TRBD1 (6 bases). The specimen was blood. The CDR3 is CAGRRVYRDRGNQPQHF. In nucleotides, the CDR3 is TGTGCCGGCAGGAGGGTTTACAGGGATAGGGGCAATCAGCCCCAGCATTTT.